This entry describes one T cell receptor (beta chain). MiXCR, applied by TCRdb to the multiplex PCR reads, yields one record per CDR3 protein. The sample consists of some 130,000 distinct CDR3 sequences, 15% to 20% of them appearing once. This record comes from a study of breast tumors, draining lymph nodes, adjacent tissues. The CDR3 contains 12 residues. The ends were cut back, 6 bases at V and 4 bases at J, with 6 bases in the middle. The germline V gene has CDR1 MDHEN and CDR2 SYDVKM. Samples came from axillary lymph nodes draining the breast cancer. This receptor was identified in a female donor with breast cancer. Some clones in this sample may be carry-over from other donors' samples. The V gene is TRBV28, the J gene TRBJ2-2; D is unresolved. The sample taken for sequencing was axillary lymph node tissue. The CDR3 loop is CASSSVTGELFF. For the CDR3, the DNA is TGTGCCAGCAGCTCGGTCACCGGGGAGCTGTTTTTT.